This section outlines one TCR beta chain sequence together with its context. The sample originates from a study of blood T cell repertoires in COVID-19. At the level of the study: Sample material is recorded as cDNA or gDNA derived from T cells, B-cell-depleted T cells, or PBMCs.

Assay: immunoSEQ multiplex PCR; the TCRdb copy retains only in-frame clones and omits some. Of some 58,000 clones in the sample, approximately 88% are singletons; the top ten hold about 3.2%. In germline, CDR1 is LGHNA, CDR2 YNFKEQ. The CDR3 covers 15 residues. Trimming shortened V by 2 bases and J by 0 bases, and 9 bases separated the two germline ends. The rearrangement links TRBV4-2 to TRBJ2-3; a weak D match, TRBD2 (5 bases). The material sequenced was peripheral blood. This receptor was obtained from a human donor in a cohort sampled during active COVID-19. CDR3 loop: CASSQMGESTDTQYF. The CDR3 region has the DNA TGTGCCAGCAGCCAAATGGGAGAGAGCACAGATACGCAGTATTTT.